This paragraph reports one T cell receptor beta chain. This clonotype was seen ten or more times. The antigen it binds to is not known. Qualities for individual bases were not recorded, and no much larger clone is one base off. The source of the sample is a study of T cells in Graves' hyperthyroidism and ophthalmopathy (dated by TCRdb to the late 2010s). With regard to the full study: Peripheral blood was collected at initial diagnosis, before any treatment. For training and testing, the 80 to 100 patients in the discovery cohort were randomly divided in a 7:3 ratio. In addition, the study compared T-cell repertoires in thyroid tissue and in blood from several Graves' hyperthyroidism patients. TCR Vbeta CDR3 sequencing of 120 to 150 peripheral blood samples (43 ophthalmopathy, 75 to 80 hyperthyroidism and some 17 progressor patients) is reported in the paper. To identify TCR V-J signatures that set the groups apart, the researchers used a discovery cohort of about a hundred patients, made up of about 44 with Graves' ophthalmopathy and about 55 with stable Graves' hyperthyroidism. Once sampling was done, hyperthyroidism patients were given methimazole at a starting dose of 30 mg daily, whereas ophthalmopathy patients were given high-dose intravenous methylprednisolone. Prospective prediction of ophthalmopathy was tested in an independent validation cohort consisting of 18 to 20 hyperthyroidism patients and 15 to 17 patients who later progressed to ophthalmopathy.

The TCR beta CDR3 regions were amplified from the RNA transcripts. A first-round RT-PCR of the TCR CDR3 used the HTBI primer set with the Qiagen OneStep RT-PCR kit. Libraries were constructed in a second round of multiplex PCR, after which size selection and purification were performed. The libraries were sequenced on an Illumina HiSeq2000 using paired-end 100 bp reads. Regarding the original processing steps: SOAPnuke was used to process the raw data, throwing out any read that contained adapters or uncalled bases, had a mean Phred below 15, or lacked an exact constant-primer or identifier match. High-quality paired reads were merged with COPE v1.2.5, and unique nucleotide sequences were defined as clonotypes. Clonotypes were aligned to IMGT TRBV, TRBD and TRBJ reference segments using MiTCR v1.1. The analysis was restricted to V-J combinations with a frequency above 0.0001, which together covered approximately 99% of the repertoires. A TCS score was defined as the ratio between F50 (clonal expansion) and ExV (chaos), using BLOSUM62-based TCRdist between CDR3 peptides within each V-J. Welch's t-statistics and random forest reduced approximately 520 V-J features to 13, which were used in a naive Bayes classifier (R e1071). TCRdb's own reprocessing of the public reads used fastp at Q25 and MiXCR and kept productive beta chains. Each CDR3 protein appears once, grouped with its most common genes and DNA. The V and J calls reflect TCRdb's pipeline rather than the authors' work. The sample contains under 450,000 distinct CDR3 sequences, roughly 14% of them found a single time. About a fifth of the sample rests with the top ten.

The V end loses 0 bases and the J end loses 7 bases, and a stretch of 10 bases separates them. Taken from the germline V gene (reference sequence), the CDR1 and CDR2 loops are MNHEY and SMNVEV. There are 14 amino acids in the CDR3, from cysteine to phenylalanine inclusive. Left in the record is the CDR3 DNA by itself, 42 bases read in frame from the first base. General study outcomes and caveats: A 13 V-J signature model separated ophthalmopathy from stable hyperthyroidism, with roughly 88% sensitivity and 81% to 83% specificity in cross-validation and 80%/75% in testing. Sample size was not statistically predetermined, and blinding of investigators to group allocation was not performed. In validation, the model predicted progression to ophthalmopathy a median of approximately 6.6 months before onset, with approximately 70% sensitivity and roughly 79% specificity. Most expanded thyroid clonotypes (frequency above 0.001) were also detected in blood, a finding suggesting that blood repertoires may reflect thyroid immune responses.

The hyperthyroidism patients were between 18 and 65 years old and newly diagnosed, with a disease duration of less than 2 months. Exclusion was applied to patients with uncontrolled infections, other autoimmune diseases, pregnancy or lactation. Diagnoses were established on the basis of clinical symptoms, serum thyroxine and TRAb, thyroid ultrasound, and orbital computed tomography. Blood from progressor patients was collected at the time of first diagnosis with hyperthyroidism, before any ophthalmopathy symptoms had appeared. PBMCs were separated from 10 ml of fresh peripheral blood using Ficoll-Paque density gradient centrifugation. Patients classed as progressors first received a Graves' hyperthyroidism diagnosis and then went on to develop ophthalmopathy during follow-up. Total RNA was extracted with Trizol reagent, and quality was checked on an Agilent 2100 Bioanalyzer.

The sequenced sample consisted of blood. The sequence was collected from a man aged 25-40 years with Graves' hyperthyroidism that later progressed to Graves' ophthalmopathy. The chain is assembled from TRBV27 and TRBJ2-1; TRBD2 is a possible D gene, resting on 6 matching bases. The bases are TGTGCCAGCAGTTTATCGCGGGGTGGGAATGAGCAGTTCTTC. The translation is CASSLSRGGNEQFF.